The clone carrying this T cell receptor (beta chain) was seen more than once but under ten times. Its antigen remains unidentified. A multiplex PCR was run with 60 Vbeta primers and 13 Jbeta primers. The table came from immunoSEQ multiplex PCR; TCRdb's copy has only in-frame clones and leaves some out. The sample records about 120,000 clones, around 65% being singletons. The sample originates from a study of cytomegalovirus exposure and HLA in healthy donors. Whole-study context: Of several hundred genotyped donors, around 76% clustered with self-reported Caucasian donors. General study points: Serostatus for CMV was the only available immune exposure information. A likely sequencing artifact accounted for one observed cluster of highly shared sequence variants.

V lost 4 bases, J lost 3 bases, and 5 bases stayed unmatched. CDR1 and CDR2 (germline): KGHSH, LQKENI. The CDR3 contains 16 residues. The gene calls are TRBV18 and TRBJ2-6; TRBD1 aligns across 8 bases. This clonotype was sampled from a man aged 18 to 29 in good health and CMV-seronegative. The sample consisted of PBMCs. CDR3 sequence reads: CASSLDRGGGANVLTF. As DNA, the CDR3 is TGTGCCAGCTCACTCGACAGGGGTGGTGGGGCCAACGTCCTGACTTTC.